This T cell receptor beta chain comes out of a study of blood T cell repertoires in COVID-19. Study summary: Samples came from the United States, Italy and Spain, spanning acute and convalescent COVID-19. Nucleic acid was either cDNA or gDNA, and it came from T cells, B-cell-depleted T cells, or PBMCs.

This clone was observed a few times. Germline V lookup: CDR1 MNHEY, CDR2 SMNVEV (reference sequence). This CDR3 is built from 17 residues. Trimming at V came to 7 bases and at J to 7 bases, leaving 13 bases not matched to a gene. Original analysis: Scientists estimated how many nucleated cells there were by amplifying reference gene primers. Clones were sequenced by immunoSEQ multiplex PCR, and TCRdb holds only the in-frame ones, with some missing. V, J and clone size are those of that table, while D and trimming were read from the DNA. The sample has about 90,000 clones; 75% to 85% are singletons. The sequenced material came from peripheral blood. The sequence came from a woman between 65 and 79 years old with acute or convalescent COVID-19. This sequence joins TRBV27 and TRBJ2-1; 13 bases fit TRBD2. CDR3 bases: TGTGCCAGCACAACACGGACTAGCGGGAGAAGGGCGAATGAGCAGTTCTTC. Residues: CASTTRTSGRRANEQFF.